Sequencing of this TCR beta chain was carried out in a study of human T cells and chemical hapten exposure. Study-level information: Patients' scalps got diphenylcyclopropenone weekly throughout the approximately 25-week study.

The CDR3 loop spans 14 amino acids. CDR1 and CDR2 from the germline V gene are MDHEN and SYDVKM. V was clipped by 7 bases and J by 4 bases; unmatched bases: 9. It was the library that attached unique molecular identifiers to individual cDNA molecules. Each CDR3 protein is one row after TCRdb ran MiXCR on the reads. Among 4,800 or so distinct CDR3 sequences listed, around 51% were seen once. Described treatment: therapeutic diphenylcyclopropenone sensitization with weekly scalp DPC. The rearrangement links TRBV28 to TRBJ2-5; TRBD1 matches at 7 bases. The sample consisted of whole blood, taken before DPC sensitization or 2, 6, or about 24 weeks after (not recorded which). This TCR was recovered from an adult with alopecia areata. Some clones in this sample may be carry-over from other donors' samples. This table probably holds off-target reads from a library built for another chain. The CDR3, as DNA: TGTGCCAGCACCCGCAGGACAGGAGGAGAGACCCAGTACTTC. Its protein product is CASTRRTGGETQYF.